The entry below describes one T cell receptor (beta chain). This sample is drawn from a study of blood T cell repertoires in COVID-19. The overall study: T cells, B-cell-depleted T cells, or PBMCs supplied cDNA or gDNA.

Libraries were prepared by immunoSEQ multiplex PCR; TCRdb keeps only in-frame clonotypes and omits some of them. The sample shows 350,000 to 450,000 clones, roughly 90% of them seen only once. The sequenced material came from peripheral blood. The receptor was derived from a woman aged 40 to 55 with COVID-19, enrolled during active disease.

The CDR3 loop reads CASSPPRAGGDSNEKLFF. The CDR3 DNA follows: TGTGCCAGCAGCCCGCCCCGGGCAGGGGGCGATAGTAATGAAAAACTGTTTTTT. The rearrangement links TRBV28 to TRBJ1-4; 8 nucleotides line up with TRBD1. The CDR3 is 18 amino acids. From germline, CDR1 is MDHEN and CDR2 SYDVKM. V shed 6 bases and J 4 bases; nucleotides not matched to a gene: 16.